Each of the 23 T cell receptor beta chains below was sequenced from the same sample in a study of blood T cells in healthy people across ages. Using a J-beta primer mix together with a sample-barcoded 5' primer, a second PCR was run for roughly 7 to 12 cycles. Each CDR3 protein is one row after TCRdb ran MiXCR on the 5' RACE reads. This sample has around 970,000 distinct CDR3 sequences, with roughly 51% found just once. The sample taken for sequencing was blood. The receptors derive from a woman aged 55-69 years in good health.

This clonotype was observed a handful of times. V usage is TRBV20-1 and J usage is TRBJ2-5, with TRBD2 matching 10 bases. With the DNA end fitting TRBJ2-7 better, the J assignment may be wrong. The CDR3 loop spans 15 amino acids. CDR1 and CDR2 from the germline V gene are DFQATT and SNEGSKA (reference sequence). The DNA of the CDR3 is TGCAGTGCTAGAGATTCTAGCGGGAGTGATAACGAGCAGTACTTC. Its protein is CSARDSSGSDNEQYF.

This clonotype has just a few counts. The chain combines TRBV25-1 with TRBJ2-3; TRBD2 agrees at 11 bases. Germline V CDR1 and CDR2: MGHDK, SYGVNS. J lost 2 bases, V lost 4 bases, and 11 bases had no gene match. CDR3 length: 18 amino acids. CDR3: CASSAESPGLAVTDTQYF. DNA of the CDR3: TGTGCCAGCAGTGCGGAGTCTCCGGGACTAGCGGTCACAGATACGCAGTATTTT.

The rearrangement joins TRBV11-2 to TRBJ1-2; D ambiguous. The CDR3 consists of 20 residues. The V gene lost 2 bases and the J gene lost 0 bases, with 25 bases spanning the gap. CDR1 and CDR2 from the germline V gene are SGHAT and FQNNGV. CDR3 coding DNA: TGTGCCAGCAGCTTATACCCTCCGAGCCAGACGTTATCAGCTAACTATGGCTACACCTTC. Its translation: CASSLYPPSQTLSANYGYTF.

This clonotype was detected a few times. The chain uses TRBV12-3 or TRBV12-4 and TRBJ2-5; possible D gene TRBD2, 5 bases. V was cut by 2 bases and J by 5 bases, with 15 bases left in between. The CDR3 is 15 amino acids. The CDR3 nucleotides are TGTGCCAGCAGTTTATTCGACTACGGTGGGGAGACCCAGTACTTC. This translates into CASSLFDYGGETQYF.

The chain is built from TRBV6-6 and TRBJ2-3; D unresolved. CDR1 is MNHNY and CDR2 is SVGAGI in the germline V gene (reference sequence). The CDR3 totals 15 residues. Trimming pared 3 bases from V and 4 bases from J, leaving 14 bases between. This chain's CDR3 is CASSYSSSNADTQYF. As DNA, the CDR3 is TGTGCCAGCAGTTATTCCTCGTCTAATGCAGATACGCAGTATTTT.

V and J are TRBV6-2 or TRBV6-3 and TRBJ2-2; D is perhaps TRBD1 (6 bases). The CDR3 loop spans 15 amino acids. Trimming stripped 7 bases from V and 2 bases from J, with 14 bases between. The germline V gene encodes CDR1 MNHEY and CDR2 SVGEGT. The CDR3, as DNA: TGTGCCAGCAACAGGGTGGGGTCAAACACCGGGGAGCTGTTTTTT. Its protein product is CASNRVGSNTGELFF.

The rearrangement joins TRBV18 to TRBJ1-4; 7 bases align to TRBD1. Trimming cost V 3 bases and J 11 bases; bases outside gene matches: 9. Germline CDR1 reads KGHSH; CDR2 reads LQKENI. CDR3 length: 14 amino acids. The CDR3, as DNA: TGTGCCAGCTCACCGGGACAGAGAAAAGGGAAACTGTTTTTT. Its protein product is CASSPGQRKGKLFF.

The chain uses TRBV14 and TRBJ2-7; TRBD1 is a possible D gene (6 bases). CDR1 is SGHDN, CDR2 FVKESK, per germline. The CDR3 runs to 14 residues. Trimming removed 4 bases at V and 3 bases at J, with 13 bases between. In nucleotides, the CDR3 is TGTGCCAGCAGCCCGGACAGTGGTTACTACGAGCAGTACTTC. Protein product: CASSPDSGYYEQYF. Looking up the rest from reference TRBV14 and TRBJ2-7 gives the full variable domain: EAGVTQFPSHSVIEKGQTVTLRCDPISGHDNLYWYRRVMGKEIKFLLHFVKESKQDESGMPNNRFLAERTGGTYSTLKVQPAELEDSGVYFCASSPDSGYYEQYFGPGTRLTVT.

V gene TRBV11-2 combines with J gene TRBJ2-4, with 7 positions matching TRBD2. Matching the DNA end better, TRBJ2-5 makes the J call doubtful. Germline values: CDR1 SGHAT, CDR2 FQNNGV. The CDR3 totals 15 residues. CDR3 DNA sequence: TGTGCCAGCAGACAACCCGGGACTACAAATGAGACCCAGTACTTC. It encodes CASRQPGTTNETQYF.

V is TRBV27 and J is TRBJ2-3; D is perhaps TRBD2 (5 bases). V gave up 2 bases and J gave up 1 base, with 13 bases separating them. The CDR3 length is 16 residues. Germline-derived CDR1 and CDR2 are MNHEY and SMNVEV (reference sequence). CDR3 amino acids: CASSLLIGRGTDTQYF. The CDR3 DNA reads as TGTGCCAGCAGTTTACTAATAGGGCGGGGCACAGATACGCAGTATTTT.

The CDR3 region is CASSLPVTGSDTQYF. DNA for the CDR3: TGTGCCAGCAGCCTCCCTGTGACAGGGTCGGATACGCAGTATTTT. The chain is built from TRBV5-6 and TRBJ2-3; 7 nucleotides align to TRBD1. Germline lookup yields CDR1 SGHDT and CDR2 YYEEEE. CDR3 length: 15 residues. V lost 4 bases to trimming and J lost 6 bases; unmatched junction nucleotides: 11.

J is TRBJ2-1 and V is TRBV5-1, with TRBD1 identical over 7 bases. Germline CDR1 SGHRS, CDR2 YFSETQ. The CDR3 runs 15 residues. V shed 0 bases and J 9 bases; nucleotides not matched to a gene: 9. CDR3 sequence reads: CASSLEQGEFGEQFF. The CDR3, as DNA: TGCGCCAGCAGCTTGGAGCAGGGGGAATTCGGTGAGCAGTTCTTC. Full variable domain (missing parts from reference TRBV5-1 and TRBJ2-1): KAGVTQTPRYLIKTRGQQVTLSCSPISGHRSVSWYQQTPGQGLQFLFEYFSETQRNKGNFPGRFSGRQFSNSRSEMNVSTLELGDSALYLCASSLEQGEFGEQFFGPGTRLTVL.

This chain connects TRBV4-3 to TRBJ2-7; TRBD2 agrees at 15 bases. CDR3 length: 17 residues. Germline-derived CDR1 and CDR2 are LGHNA and YSLEER. Trimming at V came to 0 bases and at J to 3 bases, leaving 3 bases not matched to a gene. The CDR3 loop reads CASSQEGLAGGSYEQYF. In nucleotides, the CDR3 is TGCGCCAGCAGCCAAGAGGGACTAGCGGGAGGAAGCTACGAGCAGTACTTC.

This clonotype has just a few counts. The chain combines TRBV27 with TRBJ2-1; TRBD2 matches 8 bases. The length of the CDR3 is 14 residues. J lost 7 bases, V lost 5 bases, and 7 bases had no gene match. Germline values: CDR1 MNHEY, CDR2 SMNVEV (reference sequence). CDR3 sequence: CASSPGLGRNEQFF. The CDR3 nucleotides are TGTGCCAGCAGTCCGGGACTAGGGCGGAATGAGCAGTTCTTC.

The chain has TRBV3-1 and TRBJ2-3; D may be TRBD2 (5 bases). CDR1 and CDR2 (germline): LGHDT, YNNKEL (reference sequence). This CDR3 comprises 15 residues. V lost 1 base, J lost 4 bases, and 12 bases lay in between. The CDR3: CASSQARVLPDTQYF. CDR3 DNA sequence: TGTGCCAGCAGCCAAGCGCGGGTATTGCCAGATACGCAGTATTTT.

This clonotype showed up just a few times. The chain combines TRBV20-1 with TRBJ2-1, with 11 bases matching TRBD2. Unmatched junction bases numbered 5, after V lost 2 bases and J lost 8 bases. CDR3 length: 14 residues. Germline assignment: CDR1 DFQATT and CDR2 SNEGSKA (reference sequence). The CDR3 here is CSARTSGRADEQFF. Written as DNA, the CDR3 is TGCAGTGCTAGAACTAGCGGGAGAGCGGATGAGCAGTTCTTC.

This clonotype showed up many times. The chain carries TRBV11-2 and TRBJ1-6; no reliable D call. The CDR3 covers 14 residues. Trimming pared 6 bases from V and 14 bases from J, leaving 20 bases between. Germline V gene sequence: CDR1 SGHAT, CDR2 FQNNGV. CDR3 amino acids: CASSSGLAKGTLHF. CDR3 nucleotides: TGTGCCAGCAGTTCGGGTCTCGCTAAAGGCACCCTCCACTTT.

This chain connects TRBV18 to TRBJ2-7, with 9 bases fitting TRBD2. This CDR3 spans 16 amino acids. Germline CDR1 is KGHSH and CDR2 is LQKENI. Trimming took 1 base from V and 0 from J; bases not matched to a gene: 4. In nucleotides, the CDR3 is TGTGCCAGCTCACCACTTCCTAGCGGGAACTCCTACGAGCAGTACTTC. Translation gives CASSPLPSGNSYEQYF.

The J gene is TRBJ2-1, the V gene TRBV3-1; 10 bases match TRBD2. Germline-derived CDR1 and CDR2 are LGHDT and YNNKEL (reference sequence). Trimming removed 7 bases from V and 13 bases from J; junction bases left unmatched: 16. The length of the CDR3 is 15 residues. This CDR3 reads CASNVSSGSVREQFF. The CDR3 DNA reads as TGTGCCAGCAACGTTTCTAGCGGGAGCGTTAGGGAACAGTTCTTC.

This clonotype has a handful of counts. The chain links TRBV3-1 to TRBJ2-4; no clear D. Germline V CDR1 and CDR2: LGHDT, YNNKEL (reference sequence). The CDR3 runs 16 residues. Deletions cut 0 bases from V and 0 bases from J, with 9 bases between. For the CDR3, the DNA is TGTGCCAGCAGCCAAGATACCGCGCTAGCCAAAAACATTCAGTACTTC. Protein sequence: CASSQDTALAKNIQYF. The whole variable domain, filled in from reference TRBV3-1 and TRBJ2-4, reads DTAVSQTPKYLVTQMGNDKSIKCEQNLGHDTMYWYKQDSKKFLKIMFSYNNKELIINETVPNRFSPKSPDKAHLNLHINSLELGDSAVYFCASSQDTALAKNIQYFGAGTRLSVL.

For this clonotype: The junction shows a germline mismatch at one end, possibly a read error. V gene TRBV20-1 combines with J gene TRBJ1-5; 10 bases fit TRBD1. The germline gives CDR1 DFQATT, CDR2 SNEGSKA (reference sequence). This CDR3 has 15 amino acids. The CDR3 region has the DNA TGCAGCGCTAGATTGGACAGGGGGGTCAATCAGCCCCAGCATTTT. Translating gives CSARLDRGVNQPQHF.

V gene TRBV7-8 combines with J gene TRBJ2-1; TRBD2 matches at 12 bases. V was clipped by 6 bases and J by 9 bases; unmatched bases: 0. Germline V CDR1 and CDR2: SGHVS, FQNEAQ. The CDR3 contains 12 residues. The CDR3 bases are TGTGCCAGCAGGACTAGCGGGAGTGAGCAGTTCTTC. It is translated as CASRTSGSEQFF.

The chain has TRBV12-3 or TRBV12-4 and TRBJ2-7; D not certain. Matching the DNA end better, TRBJ2-5 makes the J call doubtful. The CDR3 is made up of 14 amino acids. The chain's CDR3 is CASSLGDNGETQYF. The CDR3 DNA reads TGTGCCAGCAGTTTAGGTGATAACGGAGAGACCCAGTACTTC.